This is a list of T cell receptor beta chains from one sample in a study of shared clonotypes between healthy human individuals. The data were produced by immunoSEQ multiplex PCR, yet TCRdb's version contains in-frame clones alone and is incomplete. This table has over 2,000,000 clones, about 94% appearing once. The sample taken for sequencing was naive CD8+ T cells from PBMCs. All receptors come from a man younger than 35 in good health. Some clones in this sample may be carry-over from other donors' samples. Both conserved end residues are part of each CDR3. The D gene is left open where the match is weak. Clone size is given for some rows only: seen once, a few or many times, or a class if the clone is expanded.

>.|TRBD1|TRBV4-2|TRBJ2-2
CASSQGVQGAGTGELFF
TGTGCCAGCAGCCAAGGTGTTCAGGGGGCCGGTACCGGGGAGCTGTTTTTT
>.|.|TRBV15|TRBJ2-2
CATSGRAKTPNTGELFF
TGTGCCACCAGTGGCAGGGCGAAGACCCCTAACACCGGGGAGCTGTTTTTT
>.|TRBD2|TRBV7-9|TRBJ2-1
CASSLDKWASGPKAQFF
TGTGCCAGCAGCTTAGATAAGTGGGCTAGCGGGCCCAAGGCGCAGTTCTTC
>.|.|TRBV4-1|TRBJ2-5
CASSQDRTQQETQYF
TGCGCCAGCAGCCAAGATCGTACTCAGCAAGAGACCCAGTACTTC
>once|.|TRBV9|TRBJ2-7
CASSASPGAAHEQYF
TGTGCCAGCAGCGCCTCGCCAGGGGCGGCCCACGAGCAGTACTTC
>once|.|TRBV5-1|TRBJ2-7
CASSWAQGTSYEQYF
TGCGCCAGCAGCTGGGCCCAAGGCACCTCCTACGAGCAGTACTTC
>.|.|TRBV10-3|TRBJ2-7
CATSRLETPSYEQYF
TGTGCCACGAGTAGGCTGGAGACCCCCTCCTACGAGCAGTACTTC
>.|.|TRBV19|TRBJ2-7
CASSAWDRPYEQYF
TGTGCCAGTAGTGCCTGGGACCGACCCTACGAGCAGTACTTC
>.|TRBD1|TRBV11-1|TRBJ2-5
CASSLERTGTGETQYF
TGTGCCAGCAGCTTAGAACGGACAGGGACGGGAGAGACCCAGTACTTC
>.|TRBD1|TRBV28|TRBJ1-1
CASTATGAMNTEAFF
TGTGCCAGCACGGCCACAGGGGCCATGAACACTGAAGCTTTCTTT
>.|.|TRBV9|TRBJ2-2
CASSVDGTGNYPGELFF
TGTGCCAGCAGCGTAGATGGTACAGGGAATTACCCCGGGGAGCTGTTTTTT
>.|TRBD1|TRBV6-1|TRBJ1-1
CASSEEDRVGWTEAFF
TGTGCCAGCAGTGAAGAAGACAGGGTAGGTTGGACTGAAGCTTTCTTT
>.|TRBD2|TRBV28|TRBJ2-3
CASSSGTSGIYTDTQYF
TGTGCCAGCAGCTCCGGGACTAGCGGAATTTACACAGATACGCAGTATTTT
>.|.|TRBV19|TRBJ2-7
CASSLGGVSEQYF
TGTGCCAGTAGTCTAGGCGGGGTTTCCGAGCAGTACTTC
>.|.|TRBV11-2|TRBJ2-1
CASSLSGNEQFF
TGTGCCAGCAGCTTAAGTGGCAATGAGCAGTTCTTC
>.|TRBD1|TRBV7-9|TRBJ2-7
CASSPRDRVSEQYF
TGTGCCAGCAGCCCCCGGGACAGGGTCTCCGAGCAGTACTTC